This TCR beta chain originates from a study of blood T cells in healthy people across ages (dated by TCRdb to 2013 to 2016). Broadly, across the study: In model experiments, template switching captured about one uniquely barcoded TCR beta cDNA molecule for every two T cells. To avoid experimental bias, donors of different ages were distributed randomly across sequencing lanes. The donors were split into four age groups: young (average approximately 16 years), middle-aged (over 35), aged (about 56) and long-lived (approximately 80). Two additional independent replicas of 1 million unique cDNA reads from the same blood draw were analyzed for two donors (one aged 18 to 29 and one aged 80 or older). The study measured age-related changes in TCR beta repertoire diversity using deep sequencing normalized with unique cDNA molecular identifiers.

Library preparation was by 5' RACE. Sequencing used an Illumina HiSeq 2500. A second PCR of about 6 to 12 cycles was run with a J-beta primer mix and a sample-barcoded 5' primer. A unique molecular identifier was introduced onto each TCR beta cDNA molecule by a template-switch 5' adaptor carrying 12 random nucleotides. Each sample yielded at least 3 million CDR3-containing paired-end reads. All of the RNA was converted into first-strand cDNA using the Mint cDNA synthesis kit, with a TRBC-specific oligonucleotide serving as the primer. After uracil-DNA glycosylase treatment, a first 18-cycle PCR used universal primers M1SS and BC2_uni_R on all cDNA. Per the original workflow: Each sample was normalized by randomly selecting 1 million high-quality reads, each carrying a distinct molecular identifier. Reads with shared molecular identifiers were discarded instead of being binned into consensus sequences. CDR3 identification, clonotype clustering and error correction used MiTCR with a Q25 quality threshold and the strictest error-elimination algorithm. A nonparametric unseen species model with Euler transformation was used to estimate a lower bound on total TCR beta diversity. TCRdb itself trimmed the public reads at Q25 with fastp, ran MiXCR and retained productive beta chains. Every CDR3 protein is listed once, alongside the most common genes and DNA of its rows. The V and J calls follow TCRdb's processing rather than the paper's. The sample profile shows under 1,000,000 distinct CDR3 sequences; 35% to 40% of them were found once. The ten largest make up roughly 13% of the sample.

The 39 donors, aged about 6 to 100 years, were systemically healthy Caucasian individuals from Russia. Each donor gave 8 to 10 milliliters of peripheral blood, drawn into EDTA-treated Vacutainer tubes. Ficoll-Paque density-gradient centrifugation was used to isolate PBMCs, with at least 6.5 million per sample. Total RNA, at least 6 micrograms per sample, was extracted from PBMCs with Trizol reagent. The percentages of naive CD45RAhigh/CD27high T cells were determined by flow cytometry on a PBMC aliquot from every donor. Comments on this clonotype: It lacks a known antigen. Base qualities were left out, and no much larger clone turns up one base away.

General findings and caveats noted by the study authors: The CMV infection status of donors was not known, potentially confounding age-related changes in expanded clonotypes. Bulk unsorted PBMC profiling prevented conclusive comparison of naive and antigen-experienced compartments. Estimates of total diversity based on one million sequenced T cells were considered lower bounds and underestimates. Compared with the aged group, the long-lived group had more naive CD4+ T cells, fewer expanded clones and increased TCR diversity, suggesting age selection. Observed TCR beta diversity per million T cells fell roughly linearly with age, and a significant reduction was already apparent by age around 40. There was a strong correlation between observed TCR beta diversity and the percentage of naive T cells measured by flow cytometry.

The germline V gene provides CDR1 SGHRS and CDR2 YFSETQ. The cysteine opens and the phenylalanine closes a CDR3 of 17 amino acids. Only the CDR3 DNA is retained, 51 bases long and in frame from the first base. Trimming takes 4 bases off V and 8 bases off J; junction bases not matched to a gene: 11. Sequenced input: blood. This clonotype was obtained from a man aged 18 to 30 in good health. Recombination linked TRBV5-1 to TRBJ2-3, with 15 junctional bases fitting TRBD2. For the CDR3, the sequence is CASSPSGLAGGGRTQYF. The DNA sequence follows: TGCGCCAGCAGCCCCTCGGGACTAGCGGGGGGTGGCCGTACGCAGTATTTT.